Shown below are 27 T cell receptor beta chains from a single sample sequenced in a study of shared clonotypes between healthy human individuals. Some clones are missing from TCRdb's copy, which holds only in-frame ones; the method was immunoSEQ multiplex PCR. Counted here are roughly 2.5 million clones, around 90% occurring once; the ten biggest clones make up roughly 0.13%. The sequenced sample consisted of naive CD4+ T cells sorted from blood. Noted subset: CD45RA+ positively selected. Every receptor here comes from a young man in good health.

Remarks on this clone: Additional DNA sequences in this sample encode the identical CDR3. V usage is TRBV5-1 and J usage is TRBJ2-1, with D possibly called TRBD1 or TRBD2 (6 bases each). The CDR3 spans 14 residues. V was cut by 2 bases and J by 5 bases, with 11 bases left in between. Germline V lookup: CDR1 SGHRS, CDR2 YFSETQ. The CDR3 DNA sequence: TGCGCCAGCAGCTTAGGGGGGAGTAACAATGAGCAGTTCTTC. It codes for CASSLGGSNNEQFF.

On this clone itself: The same CDR3 arises from other DNA sequences in this sample as well. The chain joins TRBV2 to TRBJ1-2; D is possibly TRBD1 (5 bases). Germline CDR1 SNHLY, CDR2 FYNNEI. CDR3 size: 13 residues. V was clipped by 3 bases and J by 4 bases, with 9 bases between them. CDR3 amino acids: CASSEQGIYGYTF. CDR3 in DNA: TGTGCCAGCAGTGAGCAGGGTATCTATGGCTACACCTTC.

V is TRBV5-4 and J is TRBJ2-2; 7 nucleotides agree with TRBD1. The CDR3 extends over 16 amino acids. Trimming removed 5 bases from V and 1 base from J; junction bases left unmatched: 8. The V gene's germline CDR1 is SGHNT and CDR2 YYREEE (reference sequence). CDR3 region: CASSLDRVGNTGELFF. CDR3 nucleotide sequence: TGTGCCAGCAGTTTAGACAGGGTCGGGAACACCGGGGAGCTGTTTTTT. Looking up the rest from reference TRBV5-4 and TRBJ2-2 gives the full variable domain: ETGVTQSPTHLIKTRGQQVTLRCSSQSGHNTVSWYQQALGQGPQFIFQYYREEENGRGNFPPRFSGLQFPNYSSELNVNALELDDSALYLCASSLDRVGNTGELFFGEGSRLTVL.

The CDR3 loop is CASSLLGLGNNEQFF. The CDR3 nucleotides are TGTGCCAGCAGCCTCCTCGGCCTAGGTAACAATGAGCAGTTCTTC. The chain joins TRBV27 to TRBJ2-1; D ambiguous. The V and J ends lost 6 bases and 5 bases respectively, with 17 bases between them. Germline V CDR1 and CDR2: MNHEY, SMNVEV (reference sequence). The length of the CDR3 is 15 residues.

The V call is TRBV28, the J call TRBJ1-2; 8 bases align to TRBD1. Germline assignment: CDR1 MDHEN and CDR2 SYDVKM. This CDR3 is 17 amino acids long. V was clipped by 2 bases and J by 1 base; unmatched bases: 9. The CDR3 sequence is CASSLPSLTGVNYGYTF. CDR3 DNA: TGTGCCAGCAGTTTACCCTCCTTGACAGGGGTTAACTATGGCTACACCTTC.

This chain uses TRBV2 with TRBJ2-7; weak D call: TRBD2 (5 bases). V dropped 7 bases and J dropped 2 bases, with 9 bases sitting between them. The CDR3 is 12 amino acids. Germline CDR1 SNHLY, CDR2 FYNNEI. This CDR3 is CASISGTYEQYF. The CDR3 nucleotides are TGTGCCAGCATCAGCGGAACCTACGAGCAGTACTTC.

The rearrangement uses TRBV9 and TRBJ2-5; tentative D call: TRBD2 (6 bases). There are 15 residues in the CDR3. V was shortened by 0 bases and J by 6 bases, with 15 bases between the two germline ends. Germline loops: CDR1 SGDLS, CDR2 YYNGEE. The chain's CDR3 is CASSVDPAGRKTQYF. DNA of the CDR3: TGTGCCAGCAGCGTAGATCCCGCGGGGAGGAAGACCCAGTACTTC.

The chain couples TRBV18 to TRBJ2-3; D is tentatively TRBD1 or TRBD2 (5 bases each). Trimming took 0 bases from V and 2 from J, leaving 15 bases between them. This CDR3 comprises 17 residues. Germline V gene lookup returns CDR1 KGHSH and CDR2 LQKENI. The CDR3 DNA sequence: TGTGCCAGCTCACCACCTGGAGTGCTGGGGACCACAGATACGCAGTATTTT. This translates into CASSPPGVLGTTDTQYF.

The J gene is TRBJ1-2, the V gene TRBV2; D is uncertain. V lost 5 bases and J 5 bases, leaving 9 bases between the germline ends. The V gene's germline CDR1 is SNHLY and CDR2 FYNNEI. This CDR3 spans 12 amino acids. CDR3 DNA: TGTGCCAGCAGTCGGACCCAGTATGGCTACACCTTC. Translation gives CASSRTQYGYTF.

This chain joins TRBV18 and TRBJ2-3, with TRBD2 matching 9 bases. The V segment lost 6 bases and the J segment 2 bases; nucleotides outside the gene matches: 3. The length of the CDR3 is 14 residues. CDR1 is KGHSH and CDR2 is LQKENI in the germline V gene. CDR3 coding DNA: TGTGCCAGCTCTTTAGCGGGGGCCACAGATACGCAGTATTTT. Translation: CASSLAGATDTQYF.

The chain is built from TRBV27 and TRBJ1-1, with a possible D match to TRBD1 (5 bases). V was shortened by 5 bases and J by 0 bases, with 10 bases between the two germline ends. Per germline, CDR1 MNHEY and CDR2 SMNVEV (reference sequence). This CDR3 spans 14 amino acids. CDR3 DNA sequence: TGTGCCAGCAGTACCGACAGCATGAACACTGAAGCTTTCTTT. This sequence encodes CASSTDSMNTEAFF.

The rearrangement uses TRBV6-5 and TRBJ2-2; a possible D gene is TRBD1 (5 bases). Trimming stripped 6 bases from V and 3 bases from J, with 8 bases between. Germline-derived CDR1 and CDR2 are MNHEY and SVGAGI. The CDR3 extends over 13 amino acids. CDR3 bases: TGTGCCAGCAGCGGACAAGACACCGGGGAGCTGTTTTTT. Its protein product is CASSGQDTGELFF.

The chain links TRBV15 to TRBJ1-5, with D unresolved. The CDR3 sequence is 13 residues long. In germline, CDR1 is LNHNV, CDR2 YYDKDF (reference sequence). Trimming removed 6 bases at V and 4 bases at J, with 10 bases between. The CDR3 DNA reads TGTGCCACCAGGCCGGGCCTAAATCAGCCCCAGCATTTT. Encoded protein: CATRPGLNQPQHF.

The genes are TRBV5-1 and TRBJ2-2; 7 bases are a match to TRBD2. J was trimmed by 0 bases and V by 0 bases; bases with no gene match: 2. The CDR3 has 16 residues. Per germline, CDR1 SGHRS and CDR2 YFSETQ. The CDR3: CASSLVAGANTGELFF. The CDR3 nucleotides read TGCGCCAGCAGCTTGGTTGCGGGAGCGAACACCGGGGAGCTGTTTTTT.

The CDR3 spells CASSFHLGGRGSADTQYF. The CDR3 DNA sequence: TGTGCCAGCAGCTTCCATCTGGGAGGGCGCGGGTCCGCAGATACGCAGTATTTT. The chain combines TRBV7-2 with TRBJ2-3; 7 positions match TRBD2. After removal of 3 bases from V and 4 bases from J, the junction contained 16 bases not matched to a gene. The V gene's germline CDR1 is SGHTA and CDR2 FQGNSA. The CDR3 sequence is 18 residues long. Combining the CDR3 with reference TRBV7-2 and TRBJ2-3 gives the whole variable domain GAGVSQSPSNKVTEKGKDVELRCDPISGHTALYWYRQSLGQGLEFLIYFQGNSAPDKSGLPSDRFSAERTGGSVSTLTIQRTQQEDSAVYLCASSFHLGGRGSADTQYFGPGTRLTVL.

The genes are TRBV6-1 and TRBJ2-3, with TRBD2 identical over 10 bases. The germline CDR1 and CDR2 sequences are MNHNS and SASEGT. After removal of 5 bases from V and 4 bases from J, the junction contained 6 bases not matched to a gene. This CDR3 spans 15 amino acids. The CDR3 is CASSLVAGGPDTQYF. The CDR3 bases are TGTGCCAGCAGTTTAGTAGCGGGGGGCCCAGATACGCAGTATTTT.

The rearrangement links TRBV19 to TRBJ1-2; D might be TRBD1 (5 bases). Germline-derived CDR1 and CDR2 are LNHDA and SQIVND (reference sequence). The CDR3 totals 16 residues. The V end was cut by 4 bases, the J end by 2 bases, with 17 bases between. In DNA, the CDR3 is TGTGCCAGTAGTAATCAGGGAGCAACAATGAACTATGGCTACACCTTC. Protein product: CASSNQGATMNYGYTF. Full variable domain (remainder filled in from reference TRBV19 and TRBJ1-2): DGGITQSPKYLFRKEGQNVTLSCEQNLNHDAMYWYRQDPGQGLRLIYYSQIVNDFQKGDIAEGYSVSREKKESFPLTVTSAQKNPTAFYLCASSNQGATMNYGYTFGSGTRLTVV.

The chain recombines TRBV9 with TRBJ2-1, with D maybe TRBD1 (5 bases). The V end lost 0 bases, the J end lost 4 bases, and 11 bases lay between the germline ends. This CDR3 is 15 amino acids long. CDR1 and CDR2 from the germline V gene are SGDLS and YYNGEE. The CDR3 loop is CASSVAGSEYNEQFF. CDR3 DNA sequence: TGTGCCAGCAGCGTAGCAGGGTCGGAGTACAATGAGCAGTTCTTC.

Details on this clone: The same CDR3 also results from other DNA sequences found in this sample. The chain uses TRBV28 and TRBJ1-1, with 8 bases matching TRBD1. V lost 2 bases to trimming and J lost 4 bases; unmatched junction nucleotides: 3. CDR1 and CDR2 (germline): MDHEN, SYDVKM. This CDR3 has 14 residues. CDR3 in amino acids: CASSLRTGGTEAFF. The CDR3 DNA reads as TGTGCCAGCAGTTTAAGAACAGGGGGCACTGAAGCTTTCTTT.

The rearrangement links TRBV4-3 to TRBJ2-2; 9 bases are a match to TRBD1. With V trimmed by 0 bases and J by 5 bases, 4 bases remained unmatched. The CDR3 has 16 amino acids. Germline CDR1 is LGHNA and CDR2 is YSLEER. CDR3 DNA sequence: TGCGCCAGCAGCCAAGAGTTGACAGGGGGAACCGGGGAGCTGTTTTTT. Protein: CASSQELTGGTGELFF.

The chain joins TRBV18 to TRBJ2-5; no clear D gene. Germline CDR1 is KGHSH and CDR2 is LQKENI. This CDR3 is 14 amino acids long. With 3 bases removed from V and 5 bases from J, the gap between germline ends came to 13 bases. CDR3 in amino acids: CASSPVGVGETQYF. The CDR3 nucleotides are TGTGCCAGCTCACCGGTTGGGGTCGGGGAGACCCAGTACTTC.

Worth noting for this clone: The identical CDR3 is also encoded by other nucleotide sequences in the sample. The rearrangement uses TRBV5-4 and TRBJ2-5, with 9 bases aligning to TRBD1. Germline CDR1 reads SGHNT; CDR2 reads YYREEE (reference sequence). V was clipped by 4 bases and J by 1 base; unmatched bases: 5. The CDR3 totals 15 residues. The CDR3 sequence: CASSTGQGVQETQYF. For the CDR3, the DNA is TGTGCCAGCAGCACGGGACAGGGCGTCCAAGAGACCCAGTACTTC. The full variable domain, with the rest looked up from reference TRBV5-4 and TRBJ2-5, is ETGVTQSPTHLIKTRGQQVTLRCSSQSGHNTVSWYQQALGQGPQFIFQYYREEENGRGNFPPRFSGLQFPNYSSELNVNALELDDSALYLCASSTGQGVQETQYFGPGTRLLVL.

V and J are TRBV6-5 and TRBJ2-5; 9 nucleotides match TRBD2. CDR1 is MNHEY and CDR2 is SVGAGI in the germline V gene. The CDR3 sequence is 14 residues long. Germline trimming cut 7 bases from V and 2 bases from J; bases unmatched to any gene: 5. For the CDR3, the DNA is TGTGCCAGCACTGGGACTAGCACGCAAGAGACCCAGTACTTC. It yields the protein CASTGTSTQETQYF.

The gene calls are TRBV7-9 and TRBJ2-2, with 9 positions matching TRBD2. CDR3 length equals 16 residues. CDR1 SEHNR and CDR2 FQNEAQ come from the germline V gene (reference sequence). V lost 1 base to trimming and J lost 4 bases; unmatched junction nucleotides: 4. The chain's CDR3 is CASSLGSGRSTGELFF. CDR3 coding DNA: TGTGCCAGCAGCTTAGGTAGCGGGAGAAGCACCGGGGAGCTGTTTTTT.

This clone turned up a few times. V usage is TRBV10-1 and J usage is TRBJ1-1; D remains unclear. Germline V gives CDR1 WNHNN, CDR2 SYGVQD (reference sequence). The CDR3 length is 16 residues. With 7 bases removed from V and 3 bases from J, the gap between germline ends came to 21 bases. The CDR3 region has the DNA TGCGCCAGCATCGGGGTTGAGGGCCCAGTGTACACTGAAGCTTTCTTT. Its translation: CASIGVEGPVYTEAFF.

For this clone: A junction end diverges from the germline sequence, so it may reflect a read error. The V call is TRBV7-7, the J call TRBJ2-1; the D is unclear. Germline loops: CDR1 SSHAT, CDR2 FNYEAQ (reference sequence). The CDR3 has 13 amino acids. The CDR3 nucleotides read TGTGCTAGCAGCTTAGATCTGGGAAATGAGCAGTTCTTC. Amino acid sequence: CASSLDLGNEQFF.

The chain is built from TRBV28 and TRBJ2-5; 7 bases agree with TRBD2. Germline V gives CDR1 MDHEN, CDR2 SYDVKM. There are 15 residues in the CDR3. With V trimmed by 6 bases and J by 2 bases, 9 bases remained unmatched. The CDR3 loop reads CASSSVRGGQETQYF. The CDR3 DNA reads TGTGCCAGCAGCTCCGTACGGGGAGGGCAAGAGACCCAGTACTTC.